The rows below give T cell receptor beta chains drawn from one sample of a study of identical twins. TCRdb processed the 5' RACE reads anew with MiXCR; each CDR3 protein has one entry. The top ten hold around 1.6% of the sample, which has 700,000 to 950,000 distinct CDR3 sequences, roughly an eighth seen once. The same data also went into a second study, on yellow fever vaccine responses in identical twins.

Sample: PBMCs. The source is a woman in her late teens or twenties in good health. The CDR3 runs from the conserved cysteine through the conserved F or W. A D gene is named only where the DNA matches it firmly. The size field is filled for only some rows; it gives once, few, many or a size class.

clone size: NA; J gene: TRBJ2-2; D gene: TRBD2; V gene: TRBV28; CDR3 protein: CASSSSGSNTGELFF; CDR3 DNA: TGTGCCAGCAGTAGTAGCGGGAGTAACACCGGGGAGCTGTTTTTT
clone size: few; J gene: TRBJ2-1; D gene: TRBD2; V gene: TRBV12-3/TRBV12-4; CDR3 protein: CASILAGTLHNEQFF; CDR3 DNA: TGTGCCAGCATCCTAGCGGGGACATTACACAATGAGCAGTTCTTC
clone size: few; J gene: TRBJ2-5; D gene: TRBD2; V gene: TRBV5-4; CDR3 protein: CASSLRAGTTQETQYF; CDR3 DNA: TGTGCCAGCAGCTTGAGGGCGGGGACTACCCAAGAGACCCAGTACTTC
clone size: NA; J gene: TRBJ2-5; D gene: TRBD1; V gene: TRBV29-1; CDR3 protein: CSVRDRSQETQYF; CDR3 DNA: TGCAGCGTTCGGGACAGGTCACAAGAGACCCAGTACTTC
clone size: NA; J gene: TRBJ2-3; D gene: NA; V gene: TRBV6-1; CDR3 protein: CASRGAVLTDTQYF; CDR3 DNA: TGTGCCAGCAGAGGGGCAGTCCTCACAGATACGCAGTATTTT
clone size: few; J gene: TRBJ1-6; D gene: NA; V gene: TRBV5-1; CDR3 protein: CASRDSTPPYSPLHF; CDR3 DNA: TGCGCCAGCAGAGACTCAACTCCCCCTTATTCACCCCTCCACTTT
clone size: NA; J gene: TRBJ2-3; D gene: TRBD1; V gene: TRBV20-1; CDR3 protein: CSASDRGYTDTQYF; CDR3 DNA: TGCAGTGCTAGCGACAGGGGTTACACAGATACGCAGTATTTT
clone size: NA; J gene: TRBJ1-5; D gene: NA; V gene: TRBV11-2; CDR3 protein: CASSIDAYNQPQHF; CDR3 DNA: TGTGCCAGCAGCATAGATGCTTATAATCAGCCCCAGCATTTT
clone size: NA; J gene: TRBJ1-2; D gene: NA; V gene: TRBV5-1; CDR3 protein: CASSVYRESLDGYTF; CDR3 DNA: TGCGCCAGCAGCGTGTACAGGGAGTCATTGGATGGCTACACCTTC
clone size: many; J gene: TRBJ2-1; D gene: NA; V gene: TRBV10-3; CDR3 protein: CAISDPDQDGQRDEQFF; CDR3 DNA: TGTGCCATCAGTGACCCCGATCAGGACGGCCAGAGGGATGAGCAGTTCTTC
clone size: few; J gene: TRBJ1-1; D gene: TRBD1; V gene: TRBV20-1; CDR3 protein: CSATRGGQLNTEAFF; CDR3 DNA: TGCAGTGCTACGAGAGGGGGACAGTTGAACACTGAAGCTTTCTTT
clone size: many; J gene: TRBJ1-6; D gene: NA; V gene: TRBV20-1; CDR3 protein: CSATLNNSPLHF; CDR3 DNA: TGCAGTGCTACCCTTAACAATTCACCCCTCCACTTT
clone size: NA; J gene: TRBJ2-3; D gene: TRBD1; V gene: TRBV9; CDR3 protein: CASSSRDRVTDTQYF; CDR3 DNA: TGTGCCAGCAGCTCTCGGGACAGGGTAACAGATACGCAGTATTTT
clone size: NA; J gene: TRBJ2-3; D gene: NA; V gene: TRBV24-1; CDR3 protein: CATSDLDRLGSDTQYF; CDR3 DNA: TGTGCCACCAGTGATTTGGACAGGTTGGGCTCAGATACGCAGTATTTT
clone size: NA; J gene: TRBJ2-3; D gene: NA; V gene: TRBV29-1; CDR3 protein: CSVDASGTTDTQYF; CDR3 DNA: TGCAGCGTTGATGCTTCCGGGACGACAGATACGCAGTATTTT
clone size: NA; J gene: TRBJ2-3; D gene: NA; V gene: TRBV10-3; CDR3 protein: CAISERGAATDTQYF; CDR3 DNA: TGTGCCATCAGTGAGCGGGGGGCCGCCACAGATACGCAGTATTTT
clone size: NA; J gene: TRBJ2-1; D gene: NA; V gene: TRBV5-1; CDR3 protein: CASSSGLVTSENEQFF; CDR3 DNA: TGCGCCAGCAGCTCGGGACTGGTCACGTCCGAAAATGAGCAGTTCTTC
clone size: NA; J gene: TRBJ2-2; D gene: NA; V gene: TRBV6-2/TRBV6-3; CDR3 protein: CASTPRNSGELFF; CDR3 DNA: TGTGCCAGCACCCCACGGAACTCCGGGGAGCTGTTTTTT
clone size: NA; J gene: TRBJ2-3; D gene: TRBD2; V gene: TRBV7-3; CDR3 protein: CASSLKPILAGGTDTQYF; CDR3 DNA: TGTGCCAGCAGCTTAAAGCCCATACTAGCGGGAGGCACAGATACGCAGTATTTT
clone size: NA; J gene: TRBJ2-7; D gene: NA; V gene: TRBV27; CDR3 protein: CASTSSGVSFYEQYF; CDR3 DNA: TGTGCCAGCACCTCCTCCGGGGTGAGCTTTTACGAGCAGTACTTC
clone size: many; J gene: TRBJ1-1; D gene: NA; V gene: TRBV29-1; CDR3 protein: CSVLPGHNTEAFF; CDR3 DNA: TGCAGCGTTCTACCGGGACACAACACTGAAGCTTTCTTT
clone size: NA; J gene: TRBJ2-5; D gene: NA; V gene: TRBV11-2; CDR3 protein: CASSSGLIEILGETQYF; CDR3 DNA: TGTGCCAGCAGCTCCGGTCTTATTGAGATTCTCGGCGAGACCCAGTACTTC
clone size: few; J gene: TRBJ2-7; D gene: TRBD2; V gene: TRBV9; CDR3 protein: CASSVETSGYEQYF; CDR3 DNA: TGTGCCAGCAGCGTGGAGACTAGCGGCTACGAGCAGTACTTC
clone size: NA; J gene: TRBJ2-3; D gene: NA; V gene: TRBV10-3; CDR3 protein: CAMSPGNTDTQYF; CDR3 DNA: TGTGCCATGTCCCCGGGAAACACAGATACGCAGTATTTT
clone size: few; J gene: TRBJ1-6; D gene: NA; V gene: TRBV7-8; CDR3 protein: CASSLQGPLHF; CDR3 DNA: TGTGCCAGCAGCTTACAGGGACCCCTCCACTTT
clone size: few; J gene: TRBJ2-5; D gene: NA; V gene: TRBV11-2; CDR3 protein: CASSLGVGMQETQYF; CDR3 DNA: TGTGCCAGCAGCTTAGGAGTAGGGATGCAAGAGACCCAGTACTTC
clone size: few; J gene: TRBJ1-1; D gene: TRBD1; V gene: TRBV10-2; CDR3 protein: CASSDRGRMNTEAFF; CDR3 DNA: TGCGCCAGCAGTGACAGGGGGAGGATGAACACTGAAGCTTTCTTT
clone size: many; J gene: TRBJ1-2; D gene: NA; V gene: TRBV28; CDR3 protein: CASSLEVYNYGYTF; CDR3 DNA: TGTGCCAGCAGTTTAGAGGTTTATAACTATGGCTACACCTTC
clone size: few; J gene: TRBJ1-6; D gene: TRBD1; V gene: TRBV28; CDR3 protein: CASSPPDRGLSPLHF; CDR3 DNA: TGTGCCAGCAGCCCCCCGGACAGGGGACTTTCACCCCTCCACTTT
clone size: NA; J gene: TRBJ1-6; D gene: NA; V gene: TRBV3-1; CDR3 protein: CASSQEVWVSSPLHF; CDR3 DNA: TGTGCCAGCAGCCAAGAAGTTTGGGTCAGTTCACCCCTCCACTTT
clone size: NA; J gene: TRBJ2-3; D gene: NA; V gene: TRBV7-3; CDR3 protein: CASSQGGTGTDTQYF; CDR3 DNA: TGTGCCAGCAGTCAAGGGGGGACAGGCACAGATACGCAGTATTTT
clone size: many; J gene: TRBJ2-2; D gene: NA; V gene: TRBV27; CDR3 protein: CASSGTRYPGTGELFF; CDR3 DNA: TGTGCCAGCAGCGGGACTCGTTATCCTGGCACCGGGGAGCTGTTTTTT